Sequencing of this TCR beta chain was carried out in a study of patients and donors after allogeneic stem cell transplantation. V lost 4 bases and J lost 3, with 16 bases in between. This CDR3 is 15 amino acids long. CDR1 is SGHTS and CDR2 is YDEGEE in the germline V gene. TCRdb reprocessed the RT-PCR reads via MiXCR and lists one record per CDR3 protein. Counted here are over 400,000 distinct CDR3 sequences, around 16% occurring once; the ten biggest clones make up about 7%. The clonotype comes from a human donor who was either an allogeneic HSCT recipient or a stem cell or donor lymphocyte infusion donor (not recorded which). It is not recorded whose cells these are; they may come from a transplant donor. Sequencing used blood, either unsorted or a sorted T cell fraction (not recorded which). The rearrangement joins TRBV5-8 to TRBJ1-1; D may be TRBD1 (5 bases). The CDR3 loop is CASSAFLSRDTEAFF. The CDR3 coding sequence is TGTGCCAGCAGCGCCTTCCTCAGCAGGGACACTGAAGCTTTCTTT.